Reported below is one T cell receptor beta chain. The sample is drawn from a study of technical replicates of blood from four donors. This CDR3 is 13 amino acids long. With 7 bases clipped from V and 4 bases from J, the junction kept 7 bases outside the gene matches. Germline V gene data show CDR1 as SQVTM and CDR2 as ANQGSEA. Data came from immunoSEQ multiplex PCR; TCRdb stores just in-frame clones and leaves some out. The sample shows roughly 15,000 clones, about nine tenths of them seen only once. This clonotype was sampled from a human donor in good health. The J gene is TRBJ1-2, the V gene TRBV29-1; 9 bases are a match to TRBD1. The sample consisted of PBMCs. CDR3 in amino acids: CSAQPGQGYGYTF. CDR3 DNA: TGCAGCGCTCAGCCGGGACAGGGCTATGGCTACACCTTC.